This T cell receptor beta chain was sequenced during a study of cytotoxic CD8 clonotypes in ibrutinib-treated CLL. Across the study: Samples yielded averages of some 250,000 productive templates and approximately 86,000 productive rearrangements.

Clones were sequenced by immunoSEQ multiplex PCR, and TCRdb holds only the in-frame ones, with some missing. The data show just over 200,000 clones, roughly 73% seen once. Study observations and caveats: Clonotypes that were public were uncommon, and they contracted or stayed stable on treatment.

The TCR beta libraries used 2 to 2.5 micrograms of genomic DNA that came from cryopreserved PBMCs. Points on this clone: Its specificity is unknown.

The clonotype was recovered from a human donor with chronic lymphocytic leukemia. This material consisted of PBMCs, taken after 12 months of ibrutinib treatment.

CDR3 residues: CASSKCRPQHF. The CDR3 DNA is TGTGCCAGCAGCAAGTGTCGGCCCCAGCATTTT. The chain carries TRBV21-1 and TRBJ1-5. TRBV21-1 is shown as a pseudogene. This CDR3 contains 11 residues.